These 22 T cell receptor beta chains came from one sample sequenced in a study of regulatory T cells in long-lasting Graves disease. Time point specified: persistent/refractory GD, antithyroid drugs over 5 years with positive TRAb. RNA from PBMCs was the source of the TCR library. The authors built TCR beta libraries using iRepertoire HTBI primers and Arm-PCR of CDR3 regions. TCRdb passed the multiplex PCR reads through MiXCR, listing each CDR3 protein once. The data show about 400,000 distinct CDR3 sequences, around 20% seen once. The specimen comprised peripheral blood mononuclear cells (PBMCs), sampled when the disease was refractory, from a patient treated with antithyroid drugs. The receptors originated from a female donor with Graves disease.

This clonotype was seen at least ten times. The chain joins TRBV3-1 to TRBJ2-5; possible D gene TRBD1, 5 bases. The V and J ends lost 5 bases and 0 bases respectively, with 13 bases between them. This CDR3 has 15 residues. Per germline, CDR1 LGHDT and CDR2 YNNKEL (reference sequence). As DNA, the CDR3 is TGTGCCAGCAGCTCTCTGGGGCGGTACCAAGAGACCCAGTACTTC. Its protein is CASSSLGRYQETQYF.

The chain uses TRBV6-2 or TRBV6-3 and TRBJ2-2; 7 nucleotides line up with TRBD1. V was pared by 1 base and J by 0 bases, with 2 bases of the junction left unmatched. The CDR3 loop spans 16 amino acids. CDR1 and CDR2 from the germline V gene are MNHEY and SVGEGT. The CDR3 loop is CASSYWGTANTGELFF. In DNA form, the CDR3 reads TGTGCCAGCAGTTACTGGGGGACAGCGAACACCGGGGAGCTGTTTTTT.

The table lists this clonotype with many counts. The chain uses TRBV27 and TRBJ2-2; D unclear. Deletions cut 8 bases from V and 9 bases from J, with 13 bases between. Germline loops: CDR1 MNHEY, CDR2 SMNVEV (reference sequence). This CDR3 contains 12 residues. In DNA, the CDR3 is TGTGCCAGCTCTCGGCCAAATCGGGAGCTGTTTTTT. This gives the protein CASSRPNRELFF.

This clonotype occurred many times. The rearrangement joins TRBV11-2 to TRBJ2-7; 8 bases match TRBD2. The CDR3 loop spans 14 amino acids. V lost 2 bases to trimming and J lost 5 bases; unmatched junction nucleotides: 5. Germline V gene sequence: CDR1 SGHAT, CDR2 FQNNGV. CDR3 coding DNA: TGTGCCAGCAGCTTAAGCGGGAGTGGGCACGAGCAGTACTTC. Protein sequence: CASSLSGSGHEQYF. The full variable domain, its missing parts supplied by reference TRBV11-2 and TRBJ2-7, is EAGVAQSPRYKIIEKRQSVAFWCNPISGHATLYWYQQILGQGPKLLIQFQNNGVVDDSQLPKDRFSAERLKGVDSTLKIQPAKLEDSAVYLCASSLSGSGHEQYFGPGTRLTVT.

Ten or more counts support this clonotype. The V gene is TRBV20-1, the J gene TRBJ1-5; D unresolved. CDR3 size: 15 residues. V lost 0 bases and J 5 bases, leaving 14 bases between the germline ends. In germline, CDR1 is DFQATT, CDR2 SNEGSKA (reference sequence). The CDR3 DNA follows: TGCAGTGCTAGAGATCAGGAGGAAACCTATCAGCCCCAGCATTTT. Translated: CSARDQEETYQPQHF.

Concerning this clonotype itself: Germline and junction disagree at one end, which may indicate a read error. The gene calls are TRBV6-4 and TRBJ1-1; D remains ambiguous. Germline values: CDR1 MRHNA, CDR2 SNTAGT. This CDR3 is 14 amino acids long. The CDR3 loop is CASSYSTGNTESFF. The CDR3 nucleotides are TGTGCCAGCAGTTACTCTACGGGGAACACTGAATCTTTCTTT.

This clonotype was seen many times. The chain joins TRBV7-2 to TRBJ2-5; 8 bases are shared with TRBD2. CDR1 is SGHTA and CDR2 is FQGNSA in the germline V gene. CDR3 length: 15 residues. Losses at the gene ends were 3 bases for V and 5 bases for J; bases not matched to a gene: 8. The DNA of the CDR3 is TGTGCCAGCAGCTTGGCATGGGTAGCGGGGGAGACCCAGTACTTC. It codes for CASSLAWVAGETQYF.

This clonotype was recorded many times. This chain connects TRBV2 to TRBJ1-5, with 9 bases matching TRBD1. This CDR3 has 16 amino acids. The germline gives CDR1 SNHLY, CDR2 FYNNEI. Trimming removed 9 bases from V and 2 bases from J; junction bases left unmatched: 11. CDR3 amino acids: CASAETRTGGNQPQHF. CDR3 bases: TGTGCCAGTGCTGAAACCCGGACAGGGGGCAATCAGCCCCAGCATTTT.

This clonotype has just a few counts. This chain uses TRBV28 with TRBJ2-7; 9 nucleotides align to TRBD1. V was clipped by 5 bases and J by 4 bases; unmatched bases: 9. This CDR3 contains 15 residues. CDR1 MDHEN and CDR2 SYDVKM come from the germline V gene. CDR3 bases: TGTGCCAGCAGTCGACCGGGACAGGGCTCTTACGAGCAGTACTTC. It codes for CASSRPGQGSYEQYF.

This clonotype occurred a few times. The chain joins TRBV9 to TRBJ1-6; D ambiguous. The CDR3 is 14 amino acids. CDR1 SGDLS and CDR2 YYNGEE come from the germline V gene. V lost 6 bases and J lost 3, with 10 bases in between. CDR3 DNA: TGTGCCAGCAACAATGGCCACTATAATTCACCCCTCCACTTT. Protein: CASNNGHYNSPLHF.

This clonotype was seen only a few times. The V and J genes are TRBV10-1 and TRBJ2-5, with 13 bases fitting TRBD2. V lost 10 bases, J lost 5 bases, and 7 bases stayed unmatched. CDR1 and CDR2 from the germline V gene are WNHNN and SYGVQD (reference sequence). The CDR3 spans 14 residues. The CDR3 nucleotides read TGCGCCACCTACGAGGGACTAGCGGGGGAGACCCAGTACTTC. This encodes CATYEGLAGETQYF.

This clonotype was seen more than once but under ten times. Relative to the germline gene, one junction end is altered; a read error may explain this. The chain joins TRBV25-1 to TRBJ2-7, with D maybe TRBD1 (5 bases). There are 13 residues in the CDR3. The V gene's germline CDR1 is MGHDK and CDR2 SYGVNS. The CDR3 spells CATVRGGQYEQYF. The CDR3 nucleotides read TGCGCCACTGTTAGGGGTGGGCAATACGAGCAGTACTTC.

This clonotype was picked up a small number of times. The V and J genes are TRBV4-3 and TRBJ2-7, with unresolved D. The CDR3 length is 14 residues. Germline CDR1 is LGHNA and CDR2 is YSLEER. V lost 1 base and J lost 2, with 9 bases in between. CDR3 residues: CASSQGLDAYEQYF. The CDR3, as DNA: TGCGCCAGCAGCCAAGGTTTGGATGCCTACGAGCAGTACTTC.

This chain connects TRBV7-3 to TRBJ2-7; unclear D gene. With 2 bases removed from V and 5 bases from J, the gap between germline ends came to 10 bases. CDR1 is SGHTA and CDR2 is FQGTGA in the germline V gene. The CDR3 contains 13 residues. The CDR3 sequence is CASSLGAQNEQYF. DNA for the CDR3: TGTGCCAGCAGCTTAGGAGCCCAGAACGAGCAGTACTTC.

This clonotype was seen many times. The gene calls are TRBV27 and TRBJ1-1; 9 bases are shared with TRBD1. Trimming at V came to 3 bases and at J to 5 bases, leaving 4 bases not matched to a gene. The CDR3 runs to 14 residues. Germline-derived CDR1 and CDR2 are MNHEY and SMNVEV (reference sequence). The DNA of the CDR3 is TGTGCCAGCAGTTTCACAGGGGGCACAACTGAAGCTTTCTTT. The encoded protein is CASSFTGGTTEAFF.

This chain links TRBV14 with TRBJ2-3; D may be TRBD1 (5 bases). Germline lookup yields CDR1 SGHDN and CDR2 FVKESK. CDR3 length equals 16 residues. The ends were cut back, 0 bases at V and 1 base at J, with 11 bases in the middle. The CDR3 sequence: CASSQELNRRTDTQYF. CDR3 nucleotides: TGTGCCAGCAGCCAAGAACTGAACAGGCGCACAGATACGCAGTATTTT.

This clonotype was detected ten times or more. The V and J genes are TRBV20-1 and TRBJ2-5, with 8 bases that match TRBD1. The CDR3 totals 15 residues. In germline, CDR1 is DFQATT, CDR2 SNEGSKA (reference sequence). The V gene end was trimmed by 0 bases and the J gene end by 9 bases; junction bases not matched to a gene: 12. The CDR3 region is CSARESTGDGGSQYF. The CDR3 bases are TGCAGTGCTAGAGAGTCGACAGGGGATGGTGGGTCCCAGTACTTC.

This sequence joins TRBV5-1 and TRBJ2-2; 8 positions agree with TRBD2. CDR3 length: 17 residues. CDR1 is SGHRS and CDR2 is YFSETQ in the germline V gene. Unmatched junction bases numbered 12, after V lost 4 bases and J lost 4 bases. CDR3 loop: CASSPPRLAPFTGELFF. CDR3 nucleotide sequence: TGCGCCAGCAGCCCCCCGAGACTAGCGCCATTCACCGGGGAGCTGTTTTTT.

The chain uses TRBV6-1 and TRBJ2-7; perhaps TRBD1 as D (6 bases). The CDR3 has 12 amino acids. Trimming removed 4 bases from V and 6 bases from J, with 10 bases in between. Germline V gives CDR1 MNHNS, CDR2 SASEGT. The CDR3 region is CASSGQAGEQYF. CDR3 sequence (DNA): TGTGCCAGCAGTGGACAGGCTGGCGAGCAGTACTTC.

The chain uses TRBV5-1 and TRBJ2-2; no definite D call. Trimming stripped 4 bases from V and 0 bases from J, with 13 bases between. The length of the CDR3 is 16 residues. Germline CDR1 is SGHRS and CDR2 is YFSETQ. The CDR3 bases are TGCGCCAGCAGCCCGGTTGACACTGCGAACACCGGGGAGCTGTTTTTT. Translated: CASSPVDTANTGELFF.

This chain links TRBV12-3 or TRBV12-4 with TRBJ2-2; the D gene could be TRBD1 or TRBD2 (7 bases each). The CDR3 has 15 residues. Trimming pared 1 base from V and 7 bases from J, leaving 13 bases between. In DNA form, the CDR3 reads TGTGCCAGCAGTTTAGTGGGGGGGGACAGCGGGGAGCTGTTTTTT. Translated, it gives CASSLVGGDSGELFF.

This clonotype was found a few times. Here the CDR3 DNA reads TGTGCCAGCAGCCAAGATTCTAGGCCAGGGGTTAATTCACCCCTCCACTTT. Its protein is CASSQDSRPGVNSPLHF. This rearrangement joins TRBV3-1 to TRBJ1-6; perhaps TRBD1 as D (6 bases). Trimming pared 0 bases from V and 6 bases from J, leaving 15 bases between. This CDR3 is built from 17 residues. Per germline, CDR1 LGHDT and CDR2 YNNKEL (reference sequence).